The text below deals with one T cell receptor beta chain. Antigen unknown. This sample stems from a study of radiotherapy plus CTLA-4 blockade in lung cancer. Focal radiation plus CTLA-4 blockade with ipilimumab was administered to patients who had chemo-refractory metastatic non-small-cell lung cancer. Data came from immunoSEQ multiplex PCR; TCRdb stores just in-frame clones and leaves some out. The sample contains tens of thousands of clones, roughly 73% of which appear only once. Study-level findings and limits: Subsequent to radiotherapy plus ipilimumab, tumor-derived TCR clones underwent expansion in blood. Reportedly, early blood T cell clone dynamics best predicted response, with interferon-beta.

The sequence was obtained from a human donor with non-small cell lung cancer who had stable disease on radiotherapy plus ipilimumab. Here the sequenced sample was peripheral blood, taken from a patient treated with radiotherapy plus ipilimumab.

The CDR3 reads CASSLGSTEGETQYF. CDR3 sequence (DNA): TGTGCCAGCAGCTTGGGGTCGACAGAGGGTGAGACCCAGTACTTC. The chain carries TRBV5-4 and TRBJ2-5; D may be TRBD1 or TRBD2 (5 bases each). From germline, CDR1 is SGHNT and CDR2 YYREEE (reference sequence). Deletions cut 0 bases from V and 5 bases from J, with 14 bases between. This CDR3 has 15 amino acids.